The clone carrying this T cell receptor (beta chain) was detected ten times or more. Per the original data handling: Estimates of nucleated cell counts were drawn from the amplification of reference gene primers. Method: immunoSEQ multiplex PCR; TCRdb's copy keeps in-frame clones and lacks some. The V and J calls and clone size are taken from that table; D and trimming were inferred from the DNA. The profile covers 150,000 to 250,000 clones, with roughly 82% appearing a single time and 10% to 15% taken by the ten largest. Ages ranged from roughly 18 to 100 years, with residence in about 24 US areas. The sample originates from a study of blood T cell repertoires in COVID-19. Sequencing was done on a sample of PBMCs or T cells enriched from blood (not recorded which). The receptor was derived from a man in his forties or fifties who had recovered from COVID-19.

The CDR3 is CASSHGELNTEAFF. The CDR3 bases are TGTGCCAGCAGTCACGGTGAGTTGAACACTGAAGCTTTCTTT. V usage is TRBV5-4 and J usage is TRBJ1-1; D unresolved. The germline gives CDR1 SGHNT, CDR2 YYREEE (reference sequence). The CDR3 is made up of 14 amino acids. V was clipped by 5 bases and J by 0 bases, with 11 bases between them. Based on the CDR3 plus reference TRBV5-4 and TRBJ1-1, the full variable domain is ETGVTQSPTHLIKTRGQQVTLRCSSQSGHNTVSWYQQALGQGPQFIFQYYREEENGRGNFPPRFSGLQFPNYSSELNVNALELDDSALYLCASSHGELNTEAFFGQGTRLTVV.